Reported below is one TCR beta chain. J gave up 6 bases and V 3 bases, and 6 bases lay outside the gene matches. CDR1 and CDR2 (germline): LNHDA, SQIVND (reference sequence). The CDR3 runs 14 residues. The entry originates in a study of cytomegalovirus exposure and HLA in healthy donors. Sequencing used immunoSEQ multiplex PCR; TCRdb keeps in-frame clones, though not all of them. The sample contains over 250,000 clones, approximately 86% of which appear only once. The rearrangement uses TRBV19 and TRBJ2-7; 9 bases map to TRBD1. The sequenced material came from PBMCs. The source of this sequence is a woman aged 25 to 39 in good health and CMV-seropositive. The CDR3 DNA follows: TGTGCCAGTAGTATGGACCCGACAGGGGGCGAGCAGTACTTC. Its translation: CASSMDPTGGEQYF.